These 7 T cell receptor beta chains were sequenced from one sample in a study of T cells in tuberculosis. The table came from immunoSEQ multiplex PCR; TCRdb's copy has only in-frame clones and leaves some out. Of some 31,000 clones in the sample, roughly 93% are singletons; the top ten hold around 4.6%. The source material was PBMCs. The receptor set was obtained from a donor aged 10 to 29 with latent tuberculosis or without tuberculosis infection.

CDR3 in amino acids: CASSPGHAGNTIYF. CDR3 nucleotide sequence: TGTGCCAGCAGCCCGGGACACGCTGGAAACACCATATATTTT. The gene calls are TRBV5-4 and TRBJ1-3, with D perhaps TRBD1 (6 bases). Germline assignment: CDR1 SGHNT and CDR2 YYREEE (reference sequence). This CDR3 contains 14 residues. Trimming cost V 4 bases and J 2 bases, with 10 bases left between them.

The chain couples TRBV7-2 to TRBJ2-1; 8 bases line up with TRBD1. V shed 2 bases, J shed 7 bases, and the junction held 7 bases outside the gene matches. Germline assignment: CDR1 SGHTA and CDR2 FQGNSA. CDR3 length: 15 amino acids. CDR3 loop: CASSLSAGGGNEQFF. In DNA form, the CDR3 reads TGTGCCAGCAGCTTATCGGCAGGGGGCGGAAATGAGCAGTTCTTC.

This chain joins TRBV2 and TRBJ1-5, with D perhaps matching TRBD1 (5 bases). Looked up from germline, CDR1 is SNHLY and CDR2 is FYNNEI. This CDR3 is 13 amino acids long. Trimming removed 8 bases from V and 3 bases from J, with 11 bases in between. This CDR3 reads CASLRDYNQPQHF. DNA of the CDR3: TGTGCCAGCCTCCGGGACTACAATCAGCCCCAGCATTTT. Complete variable domain (other parts from reference TRBV2 and TRBJ1-5): EPEVTQTPSHQVTQMGQEVILRCVPISNHLYFYWYRQILGQKVEFLVSFYNNEISEKSEIFDDQFSVERPDGSNFTLKIRSTKLEDSAMYFCASLRDYNQPQHFGDGTRLSIL.

This sequence joins TRBV2 and TRBJ2-7; 9 bases align to TRBD1. With V trimmed by 3 bases and J by 8 bases, 11 bases remained unmatched. The length of the CDR3 is 15 residues. The V gene's germline CDR1 is SNHLY and CDR2 FYNNEI. The CDR3 sequence is CASSDPGQGIEQQYF. The CDR3 DNA follows: TGTGCCAGCAGTGATCCAGGACAGGGGATCGAGCAGCAGTACTTC.

The chain recombines TRBV19 with TRBJ2-2; TRBD1 matches 11 bases. Germline trimming cut 1 base from V and 3 bases from J; bases unmatched to any gene: 1. This CDR3 has 16 residues. CDR1 is LNHDA and CDR2 is SQIVND in the germline V gene (reference sequence). The CDR3 reads CASSIGTGGHTGELFF. Here the CDR3 DNA reads TGTGCCAGTAGTATAGGGACAGGGGGCCACACCGGGGAGCTGTTTTTT.

The chain links TRBV28 to TRBJ1-4; 7 nucleotides match TRBD1. Per the germline V gene, CDR1 is MDHEN and CDR2 is SYDVKM. The J segment lost 4 bases and the V segment lost 5 bases, leaving 7 bases of the junction unmatched. This CDR3 contains 15 residues. This CDR3 is CASSPPTGLNEKLFF. DNA of the CDR3: TGTGCCAGCAGTCCCCCGACAGGGCTTAATGAAAAACTGTTTTTT.

V gene TRBV25-1 combines with J gene TRBJ2-7; 9 nucleotides align to TRBD2. V shed 3 bases and J 3 bases; nucleotides not matched to a gene: 3. The CDR3 length is 14 residues. Germline lookup yields CDR1 MGHDK and CDR2 SYGVNS. The DNA for the CDR3 is TGTGCCAGCAGTGAGCCTAGCGGGGTCTACGAGCAGTACTTC. As protein: CASSEPSGVYEQYF.